The clone carrying this T cell receptor beta chain was picked up one time. This entry belongs to a study of blood T cell repertoires in COVID-19. Study information: The samples span acute and convalescent COVID-19 from the United States, Italy and Spain. PBMCs, B-cell-depleted T cells, or T cells provided the cDNA or gDNA that made up the material.

In the source study's methods: The authors estimated nucleated cell counts from reference gene primer amplification. Produced via immunoSEQ multiplex PCR; TCRdb's table is partial and in-frame only. That table supplies the V and J calls and clone size; D and trimming were determined from the DNA. This table has about 14,000 clones, nearly 90% appearing once. The CDR3 is 16 residues long. Germline CDR1 SGHNT, CDR2 YYREEE (reference sequence). Losses at the gene ends were 4 bases for V and 0 bases for J; bases not matched to a gene: 10. The clonotype comes from a human donor with active COVID-19. The donor label of this sample is uncertain. The sample was peripheral blood. The chain uses TRBV5-4 and TRBJ2-7; 7 bases are a match to TRBD1. The chain's CDR3 is CASSPDGQAVSYEQYF. In DNA, the CDR3 is TGTGCCAGCAGCCCCGACGGACAGGCTGTCTCCTACGAGCAGTACTTC.